The clone carrying this T cell receptor beta chain showed up many times. The data were obtained in a study of regulatory T cells in long-lasting Graves disease. Whole-study context: The criterion for persistent Graves' disease was over 5 years of antithyroid drugs with positive TSH receptor antibodies.

Indicated time point: persistent/refractory GD, antithyroid drugs over 5 years with positive TRAb. From RNA extracted from PBMCs, the TCR library was made. CDR3 size: 15 residues. J was trimmed by 5 bases and V by 5 bases; bases with no gene match: 6. Germline CDR1 and CDR2: SNHLY and FYNNEI. Combining iRepertoire HTBI primers with Arm-PCR of CDR3 regions, the authors built TCR beta libraries. TCRdb reprocessed the multiplex PCR reads via MiXCR and lists one record per CDR3 protein. Of roughly 450,000 distinct CDR3 sequences in the sample, around 21% were seen once. This TCR came from a female donor with Graves disease. Sample: peripheral blood mononuclear cells (PBMCs), taken when the disease was refractory, from a patient treated with antithyroid drugs. The chain couples TRBV2 to TRBJ2-2; TRBD1 matches at 9 bases. The CDR3 coding sequence is TGTGCCAGCAGTCCCGAACAGGGGGCTACCGGGGAGCTGTTTTTT. Translation gives CASSPEQGATGELFF.